The clone carrying this TCR beta chain has only a few counts. The antigen is unknown. TCRdb re-called the reads through MiXCR, storing one row per CDR3 protein. The top ten hold over 15% of the sample, which has roughly 700,000 distinct CDR3 sequences, around 35% seen once. This record comes from a study of T cell repertoires in cytomegalovirus infection. Germline assignment: CDR1 LNHDA and CDR2 SQIVND (reference sequence). The CDR3 has 15 residues. Between the trimmed V and J ends, which lost 2 bases and 1 base, there was a span of 9 bases. This clonotype was obtained from a human donor in good health (CMV status not recorded). Some clones in this sample may be carry-over from other donors' samples. The source was cultured PBMCs, collected from culture after CMV antigen stimulation. The gene calls are TRBV19 and TRBJ2-1; D gene uncertain. The DNA for the CDR3 is TGTGCCAGTAGTATAAGAGTGGGGTCCTACAATGAGCAGTTCTTC. This encodes CASSIRVGSYNEQFF.